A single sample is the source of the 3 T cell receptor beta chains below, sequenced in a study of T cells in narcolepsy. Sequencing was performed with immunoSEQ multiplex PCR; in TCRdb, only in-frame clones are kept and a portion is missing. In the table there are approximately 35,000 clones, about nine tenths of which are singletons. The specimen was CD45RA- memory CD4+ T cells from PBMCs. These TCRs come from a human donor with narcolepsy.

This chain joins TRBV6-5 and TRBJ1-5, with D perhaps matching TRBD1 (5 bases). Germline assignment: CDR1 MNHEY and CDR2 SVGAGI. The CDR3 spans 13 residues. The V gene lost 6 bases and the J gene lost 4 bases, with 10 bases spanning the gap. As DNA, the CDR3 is TGTGCCAGCAGGAGGGACGGGAATCAGCCCCAGCATTTT. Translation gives CASRRDGNQPQHF.

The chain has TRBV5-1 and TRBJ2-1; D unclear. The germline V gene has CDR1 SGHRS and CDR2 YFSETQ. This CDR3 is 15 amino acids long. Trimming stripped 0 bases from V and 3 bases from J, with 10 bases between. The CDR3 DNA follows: TGCGCCAGCAGCTTGGCGGATTCTTTCTACAATGAGCAGTTCTTC. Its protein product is CASSLADSFYNEQFF.

CDR3 DNA: TGTGCCAGCAGCCGGCGAGAGGCTAGCGGGAGCGGGGAGCTGTTTTTT. This sequence encodes CASSRREASGSGELFF. J is TRBJ2-2 and V is TRBV2, with 10 bases that match TRBD2. The CDR3 runs to 16 residues. Germline lookup yields CDR1 SNHLY and CDR2 FYNNEI. The trim removed 6 bases at V and 7 bases at J, leaving 11 bases unmatched.